The clone carrying this T cell receptor beta chain was detected only a few times. Its matching antigen is unknown. The sample comes from a study of a mutant IDH1 vaccine in newly diagnosed glioma. Profiled with immunoSEQ multiplex PCR; TCRdb holds only in-frame clones, not every one. The table shows around 54,000 clones, with 86% occurring only once. This sample's time point: week 35, safety follow-up. Vaccination comprised doses that each held 300 ug of mutant IDH1 20-mer peptide, plus topical imiquimod. Germline values: CDR1 SQVTM, CDR2 ANQGSEA. Trimming at V came to 6 bases and at J to 8 bases, leaving 8 bases not matched to a gene. The CDR3 extends over 12 amino acids.

The sequenced sample was PBMCs, obtained from a glioma patient whose treatment included an IDH1 peptide vaccine. V and J are TRBV29-1 and TRBJ1-2; 8 bases fit TRBD1. The receptor's source is a man in his forties or fifties with glioma. The CDR3 DNA is TGCAGCGTCCCGACAGGGGCGAAGGGCTACACCTTC. This codes for CSVPTGAKGYTF.